Included here is one T cell receptor (beta chain) sequence, with context. Its antigen is unknown. No base qualities exist here, and no much larger clone lies one base off it. Any patient with an uncontrolled infection, another autoimmune disease, pregnancy or lactation was excluded. Diagnoses were established on the basis of clinical symptoms, serum thyroxine and TRAb, thyroid ultrasound, and orbital computed tomography. Trizol reagent was used to extract total RNA, and RNA quality was then checked on an Agilent 2100 Bioanalyzer. This sample is drawn from a study of T cells in Graves' hyperthyroidism and ophthalmopathy (dated by TCRdb to between 2018 and 2021). As for the study more broadly: To identify distinguishing TCR V-J signatures, a discovery cohort of some 99 patients was used, comprising 43 with Graves' ophthalmopathy and around 57 with stable Graves' hyperthyroidism. Prospective prediction of ophthalmopathy was tested in an independent validation cohort of fewer than 20 hyperthyroidism patients and 17 patients who later progressed to ophthalmopathy. The approximately 90 discovery patients were randomly split 7:3 into training and test sets. In addition, the study compared T-cell repertoires in thyroid tissue and in blood from about 6 Graves' hyperthyroidism patients. Following sampling, methimazole starting at 30 mg daily was given to hyperthyroidism patients, and high-dose intravenous methylprednisolone was given to ophthalmopathy patients. The paper describes TCR Vbeta CDR3 sequencing of 140 or so peripheral blood samples, made up of some 42 ophthalmopathy patients, some 76 hyperthyroidism patients and 17 progressor patients. Results the study describes overall, beyond this receptor: In validation, the model predicted progression to ophthalmopathy with 65% to 71% sensitivity and less than 80% specificity, a median of roughly seven months before onset. No statistical method was used to fix the sample size in advance, and group allocation was not hidden from the investigators. Blood samples also contained most of the expanded thyroid clonotypes (frequency above 0.001), which suggests that blood repertoires may reflect thyroid immune responses. In cross-validation, a model built on a 13 V-J signature told ophthalmopathy apart from stable hyperthyroidism with under 90% sensitivity and 81% to 82% specificity, and in testing the same model reached 80%/75%.

TCR beta CDR3 regions were amplified from RNA transcripts. For the first round of RT-PCR on the TCR CDR3, the HTBI primer set was used together with the Qiagen OneStep RT-PCR kit. The libraries were constructed in a second round of multiplex PCR and then size-selected and purified. Paired-end sequencing of the libraries was performed with 100 bp reads on an Illumina HiSeq2000. Per the authors' processing: SOAPnuke was used to process the raw data, throwing out any read that contained adapters or uncalled bases, had a mean Phred below 15, or lacked an exact constant-primer or identifier match. COPE v1.2.5 was used to merge high-quality paired reads, and clonotypes were defined as unique nucleotide sequences. MiTCR v1.1 was used to align clonotypes to the IMGT TRBV, TRBD and TRBJ reference segments. Only V-J combinations with frequency above 0.0001, covering roughly 99% of repertoires, were analysed. The TCS score was defined as F50 (clonal expansion) divided by E x V (chaos), with BLOSUM62-based TCRdist calculated between CDR3 peptides within each V-J. Welch's t-statistics and random forest reduced roughly 500 V-J features to roughly 13, which were used in a naive Bayes classifier (R e1071). Thyroid-blood repertoire similarity was quantified with the Morisita-Horn index. TCRdb redid the processing of the public reads, applying fastp at Q25 and MiXCR, and retained in-frame beta chains. Rows are unified per CDR3 protein, each entry keeping the most common DNA and genes. TCRdb assigned the V and J calls; the authors' analysis was not used. The sample contains roughly 500,000 distinct CDR3 sequences, about half of them found a single time. Around 19% of the sample is in the top ten clones.

Trimming costs V 7 bases and J 3 bases, and their ends lie 12 bases apart. The germline V gene specifies KGHSH as CDR1 and LQKENI as CDR2. Including cysteine and phenylalanine, the CDR3 has 13 amino acids. Of the read, only the CDR3 DNA is kept; its 39 bases are in frame from base 1. The sequence is built from TRBV18 and TRBJ1-2, and perhaps TRBD1 as D gene, on 6 matching bases. The sequenced sample consisted of peripheral blood or thyroid tissue (not recorded which). This TCR was recovered from an adult woman with Graves' disease, either hyperthyroidism or ophthalmopathy (not recorded which). DNA sequence: TGTGCCAGCTTCGAGGACAGCTACTATGGCTACACCTTC. Its amino acids are CASFEDSYYGYTF.